The clone carrying this T cell receptor (beta chain) was counted a few times. Its antigen is not known. The entry originates in a study of T cell responses to AZD1222 COVID-19 vaccine. V shed 3 bases and J 3 bases; nucleotides not matched to a gene: 9. The CDR3 consists of 15 residues. CDR1 is SGHKS, CDR2 YYEKEE, per germline (reference sequence). Profiling relied on immunoSEQ multiplex PCR, and the TCRdb table lists in-frame clones only, not all of them. Here the sample spans 200,000 or so clones, 85% to 95% being singletons. Overall study findings and caveats: Epitopes outside B.1.351 and B.1.1.7 mutated regions reportedly drew nearly half of spike TCRs.

The TCR originated in an adult in good health. This sequence joins TRBV5-5 and TRBJ2-7; TRBD1 aligns across 7 bases. Sequencing was performed on peripheral blood, taken on day 0 of AZD1222 vaccination. In DNA, the CDR3 is TGTGCCAGCAGCTACTCCGGGACAGAGGTCTACGAGCAGTACTTC. Residues: CASSYSGTEVYEQYF. The complete variable domain, with remaining parts taken from reference TRBV5-5 and TRBJ2-7, reads DAGVTQSPTHLIKTRGQQVTLRCSPISGHKSVSWYQQVLGQGPQFIFQYYEKEERGRGNFPDRFSARQFPNYSSELNVNALLLGDSALYLCASSYSGTEVYEQYFGPGTRLTVT.